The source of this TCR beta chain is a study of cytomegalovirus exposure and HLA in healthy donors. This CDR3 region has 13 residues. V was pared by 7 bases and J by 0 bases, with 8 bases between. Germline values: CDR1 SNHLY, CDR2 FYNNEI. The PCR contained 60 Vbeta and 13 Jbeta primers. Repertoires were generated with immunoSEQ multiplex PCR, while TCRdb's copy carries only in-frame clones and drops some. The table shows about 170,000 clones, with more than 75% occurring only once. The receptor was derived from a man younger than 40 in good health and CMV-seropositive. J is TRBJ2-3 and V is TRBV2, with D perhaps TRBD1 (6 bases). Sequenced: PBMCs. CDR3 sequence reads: CASNRESTDTQYF. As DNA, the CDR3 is TGTGCCAGCAACAGGGAAAGCACAGATACGCAGTATTTT.